A single sample is the source of the 8 T cell receptor beta chains below, sequenced in a study of regulatory T cells in long-lasting Graves disease. Time point here: newly diagnosed GD, antithyroid drugs for less than 3 months. With RNA extracted from PBMCs as input, the TCR library was made. To make TCR beta libraries, researchers used iRepertoire HTBI primers and Arm-PCR of CDR3 regions. One entry per CDR3 protein, called by TCRdb with MiXCR from the multiplex PCR reads. The sample has roughly 420,000 distinct CDR3 sequences, around 17% seen once. This sample was also put to use in a study of T cells in Graves' hyperthyroidism and ophthalmopathy.

This material consisted of peripheral blood mononuclear cells (PBMCs), taken at new diagnosis, from a patient treated with antithyroid drugs. These receptors were collected from a woman in her twenties or thirties with Graves disease.

At least ten counts were recorded for this clonotype. This sequence joins TRBV5-1 and TRBJ1-5, with TRBD1 identical over 7 bases. Trimming cost V 5 bases and J 5 bases; bases outside gene matches: 10. The CDR3 runs 15 residues. Germline CDR1 SGHRS, CDR2 YFSETQ. The DNA for the CDR3 is TGCGCCAGCAGACGCGACGGGACAGCCGATCAGCCCCAGCATTTT. This sequence encodes CASRRDGTADQPQHF.

This clonotype was recorded a few times. The gene calls are TRBV9 and TRBJ2-6, with TRBD1 identical over 7 bases. Germline-derived CDR1 and CDR2 are SGDLS and YYNGEE. CDR3 size: 18 residues. The J segment lost 0 bases and the V segment lost 2 bases, leaving 8 bases of the junction unmatched. CDR3 in DNA: TGTGCCAGCAGCGTCACAGGGGCCAGCCTCTCTGGGGCCAACGTCCTGACTTTC. It specifies CASSVTGASLSGANVLTF. The full variable domain, with the rest looked up from reference TRBV9 and TRBJ2-6, is DSGVTQTPKHLITATGQRVTLRCSPRSGDLSVYWYQQSLDQGLQFLIQYYNGEERAKGNILERFSAQQFPDLHSELNLSSLELGDSALYFCASSVTGASLSGANVLTFGAGSRLTVL.

The chain uses TRBV5-1 and TRBJ2-2; 9 bases agree with TRBD2. CDR3 length: 14 amino acids. CDR1 is SGHRS, CDR2 YFSETQ, per germline. The V segment lost 1 base and the J segment 10 bases; nucleotides outside the gene matches: 5. The CDR3, as DNA: TGCGCCAGCAGCTTGTCTAGCGGGATTGTGGAGCTGTTTTTT. As protein: CASSLSSGIVELFF.

On this clonotype: This may stem from a read error, because a much larger clone lies one nucleotide away. This rearrangement joins TRBV27 to TRBJ2-1, with 7 nucleotides matching TRBD1. Per the germline V gene, CDR1 is MNHEY and CDR2 is SMNVEV (reference sequence). There are 15 residues in the CDR3. The junction had 9 bases not matched to a gene; V was cut back by 10 bases and J by 0 bases. CDR3 DNA sequence: TGTGCCAACAGCCAAACAGGGGACTCCTACAATGAGCAGTTCTTC. Its protein product is CANSQTGDSYNEQFF.

This clonotype was recorded at least ten times. The gene calls are TRBV7-9 and TRBJ2-3, with D maybe TRBD2 (7 bases). Trimming cost V 0 bases and J 0 bases, with 10 bases left between them. This CDR3 region has 16 residues. From germline, CDR1 is SEHNR and CDR2 FQNEAQ (reference sequence). Here the CDR3 DNA reads TGTGCCAGCAGCTTAGCGGGGGGGCTAAGCACAGATACGCAGTATTTT. Protein sequence: CASSLAGGLSTDTQYF.

This clonotype came up many times. The DNA of the CDR3 is TGTGCCAGCAGTGAAGAGGTGCTAGACATCTCCTATAATTCACCCCTCCACTTT. It specifies CASSEEVLDISYNSPLHF. The J gene is TRBJ1-6, the V gene TRBV2; D not certain. Trimming left V 1 base short and J 0 bases short, with 13 bases between. The CDR3 runs to 18 residues. Germline V gives CDR1 SNHLY, CDR2 FYNNEI.

The chain combines TRBV10-2 with TRBJ1-2; no clear D gene. The length of the CDR3 is 13 residues. From germline, CDR1 is WSHSY and CDR2 SAAADI. V dropped 2 bases and J dropped 9 bases, with 13 bases sitting between them. This CDR3 is CASSEGPPGSYTF. CDR3 DNA sequence: TGCGCCAGCAGTGAGGGGCCTCCTGGGAGCTACACCTTC.

V is TRBV14 and J is TRBJ2-2; no firm D call. V was cut by 8 bases and J by 4 bases, with 8 bases left in between. The CDR3 is 12 residues long. The germline CDR1 and CDR2 sequences are SGHDN and FVKESK. CDR3 nucleotide sequence: TGTGCCAGCCGTTGGGGCACCGGGGAGCTGTTTTTT. Protein: CASRWGTGELFF.